These T cell receptor beta chains were read from a single sample in a study of CD4 T cells in relation to SARS-CoV-2 and coronaviruses. These receptors have no known antigen. Some clones are missing from TCRdb's copy, which holds only in-frame ones; the method was immunoSEQ multiplex PCR. The data show about 21,000 clones, with around 72% seen just once and roughly a sixth held by the top ten. Sequencing input: CD4+ T cells from PBMCs, cultured in vitro. The receptors come from a human donor in good health. The CDR3 runs from the conserved cysteine through the conserved F or W. The order of the fields is V gene, D gene, clone size, J gene, CDR3 protein, CDR3 DNA. A D gene is named only where the DNA matches it firmly. A clone size is listed for some rows: how often the clone was seen (once, few, many), or a class if it is expanded.

TRBV19	NA	few	TRBJ1-2	CASHPSRTFFNYGYTF	TGTGCCAGCCACCCCTCCAGGACCTTTTTTAACTATGGCTACACCTTC
TRBV6-1	NA	NA	TRBJ2-7	CASSEGVGEQYF	TGTGCCAGCAGTGAAGGAGTAGGCGAGCAGTACTTC
TRBV11-2	NA	NA	TRBJ1-2	CASSLLSSGRLSLYGYTF	TGTGCCAGCAGCTTACTTTCCTCGGGACGCCTGAGCCTCTATGGCTACACCTTC
TRBV12-3/TRBV12-4	NA	NA	TRBJ2-7	CASSLYRTEQYF	TGTGCCAGCAGTTTATACAGGACCGAGCAGTACTTC
TRBV28	TRBD1	NA	TRBJ1-2	CASSFRDRGGYGYTF	TGTGCCAGCAGTTTCCGGGACAGGGGAGGCTATGGCTACACCTTC
TRBV13	NA	NA	TRBJ2-3	CASSPAGTDTQYF	TGTGCCAGCAGCCCGGCCGGGACAGATACGCAGTATTTT
TRBV24-1	NA	NA	TRBJ2-1	CATSYGGYNEQFF	TGTGCCACCAGTTACGGGGGTTACAATGAGCAGTTCTTC
TRBV7-3	NA	once	TRBJ2-2	CASRAGGNTGELFF	TGTGCCAGCAGGGCCGGGGGGAACACCGGGGAGCTGTTTTTT
TRBV5-6	TRBD1	NA	TRBJ2-7	CASSVTGTDYEQYF	TGTGCCAGCAGCGTGACCGGGACAGACTACGAGCAGTACTTC
TRBV7-9	TRBD1	NA	TRBJ1-2	CASSSGQASSGYTF	TGTGCCAGCAGCTCAGGACAGGCTTCTTCAGGCTACACCTTC
TRBV3-1/TRBV3-2	NA	NA	TRBJ1-2	CASRDVGYGYTF	TGTGCCAGCCGGGACGTGGGCTATGGCTACACCTTC
TRBV9	NA	NA	TRBJ1-1	CASSRDVRGGTEAFF	TGTGCCAGCAGCCGAGATGTTCGAGGGGGCACTGAAGCTTTCTTT
TRBV3-1/TRBV3-2	TRBD1	NA	TRBJ1-1	CASSHLQGLGTEAFF	TGTGCCAGCAGCCATCTACAGGGGCTTGGGACTGAAGCTTTCTTT
TRBV7-2	NA	NA	TRBJ2-2	CASSLGAGIGELFF	TGTGCCAGCAGCTTAGGGGCCGGGATCGGGGAGCTGTTTTTT
TRBV7-2	NA	NA	TRBJ1-1	CASSLWPPGQGGEAFF	TGTGCCAGCAGCTTATGGCCCCCCGGTCAGGGCGGTGAAGCTTTCTTT
TRBV6-5	NA	NA	TRBJ1-6	CASSYSRPGLESPLHF	TGTGCCAGCAGTTACTCGAGACCGGGGTTGGAGTCACCCCTCCACTTT
TRBV5-1	NA	NA	TRBJ2-3	CASTGASYTDTQYF	TGCGCCAGCACCGGGGCGTCATACACAGATACGCAGTATTTT
TRBV2	TRBD2	NA	TRBJ2-7	CASSLAGGTYEQYF	TGTGCCAGCAGTTTAGCGGGAGGGACCTACGAGCAGTACTTC
TRBV11-2	NA	NA	TRBJ1-1	CASSLSANTEAFF	TGTGCCAGCAGCTTAAGCGCAAACACTGAAGCTTTCTTT
TRBV30	NA	NA	TRBJ2-3	CAWSVRAFTDTQYF	TGTGCCTGGAGTGTACGGGCTTTCACAGATACGCAGTATTTT
TRBV19	NA	NA	TRBJ2-1	CASCRDYNEQFF	TGTGCCAGTTGCCGGGACTACAATGAGCAGTTCTTC
TRBV7-9	TRBD2	NA	TRBJ2-5	CASSGSGTETQYF	TGTGCCAGCAGCGGTAGCGGGACGGAGACCCAGTACTTC
TRBV5-5	TRBD1	NA	TRBJ2-5	CASSFYRDRETQYF	TGTGCCAGCAGCTTTTACCGGGACAGAGAGACCCAGTACTTC
TRBV5-1	NA	NA	TRBJ2-5	CASSPHTQETQYF	TGCGCCAGCAGCCCTCATACACAAGAGACCCAGTACTTC
TRBV18	NA	NA	TRBJ1-1	CASQQGQNTEAFF	TGTGCCAGCCAACAGGGACAGAACACTGAAGCTTTCTTT
TRBV6-5	NA	NA	TRBJ2-7	CASSYQRQGHEQYF	TGTGCCAGCAGTTATCAGCGGCAGGGCCACGAGCAGTACTTC
TRBV27	TRBD1	NA	TRBJ2-7	CASQGDTTYEQYF	TGTGCCAGTCAGGGGGACACTACCTACGAGCAGTACTTC
TRBV6-1	NA	NA	TRBJ2-3	CASSEWGPDTQYF	TGTGCCAGCAGTGAGTGGGGGCCAGATACGCAGTATTTT
TRBV6-5	NA	NA	TRBJ1-1	CASSYGAGRVTEAFF	TGTGCCAGCAGTTACGGGGCAGGGCGGGTCACTGAAGCTTTCTTT
TRBV27	NA	once	TRBJ1-3	CASSPTTSGNTIYF	TGTGCCAGCAGTCCCACCACCTCTGGAAACACCATATATTTT
TRBV7-9	TRBD1	NA	TRBJ2-1	CASSQTGVGEQFF	TGTGCCAGCAGCCAAACAGGGGTTGGTGAGCAGTTCTTC
TRBV9	TRBD2	once	TRBJ2-3	CASSVVGAGADTQYF	TGTGCCAGCAGCGTAGTTGGGGCGGGAGCAGATACGCAGTATTTT
TRBV30	NA	NA	TRBJ1-2	CAWSVKGLANYGYTF	TGTGCCTGGAGTGTCAAGGGGTTAGCTAACTATGGCTACACCTTC
TRBV6-1	NA	NA	TRBJ1-5	CASSEDGSWQPQHF	TGTGCCAGCAGTGAAGATGGTAGTTGGCAGCCCCAGCATTTT
TRBV19	NA	NA	TRBJ2-1	CASSFLGGHEQFF	TGTGCCAGTAGTTTTTTGGGTGGTCATGAGCAGTTCTTC
TRBV20-1	TRBD2	once	TRBJ2-3	CSASPSSGSILDTQYF	TGCAGTGCTAGTCCGTCTAGCGGGAGTATATTAGATACGCAGTATTTT
TRBV21-1	NA	NA	TRBJ2-1	CASNQDPPGLAGGNTYNEQFF	TGTGCCAGCAACCAAGATCCCCCGGGACTAGCGGGGGGGAATACCTACAATGAGCAGTTCTTC
TRBV7-2	TRBD1	once	TRBJ2-7	CASSLGGTGAHYEQYF	TGTGCCAGCAGCCTTGGGGGGACAGGGGCTCACTACGAGCAGTACTTC
TRBV4-1	TRBD1	NA	TRBJ1-3	CASSRGTGGYGNTIYF	TGCGCCAGCAGCCGAGGGACAGGGGGCTATGGAAACACCATATATTTT
TRBV19	TRBD2	NA	TRBJ2-1	CASVLAGVQFF	TGTGCCAGTGTGCTAGCGGGAGTTCAGTTCTTC
TRBV4-1	NA	NA	TRBJ2-5	CASSQGLRGAKETQYF	TGCGCCAGCAGCCAAGGGTTGAGGGGAGCCAAAGAGACCCAGTACTTC
TRBV3-1/TRBV3-2	NA	NA	TRBJ2-3	CASSQERDTQYF	TGTGCCAGCAGCCAAGAACGGGATACGCAGTATTTT